This is a list of T cell receptor beta chains from one sample in a study of blood T cell repertoires in COVID-19. The assay was immunoSEQ multiplex PCR, and TCRdb's table has in-frame clones only and misses some. The sample records fewer than 350,000 clones, around 87% being singletons. Sequencing was performed on peripheral blood. The receptor set was obtained from a woman in her fifties or sixties who had recovered from COVID-19. Each CDR3 is given with its conserved first and last residue. D genes are given only for firm matches. Part of the rows lack a size; the others show once, few, many or a class for expanded clones.

TRBD1	TRBJ2-7	.	TRBV6-5	TGTGCCAGTACCACAGGGGGCTCCTACGAGCAGTACTTC	CASTTGGSYEQYF
TRBD1	TRBJ1-4	.	TRBV3-1/TRBV3-2	TGTGCCAGCAGCCAAGATCAAACAGGGGGCCGGGAAAAACTGTTTTTT	CASSQDQTGGREKLFF
.	TRBJ1-2	.	TRBV20-1	TGCAGTGCTTCGACAGGCTATGGCTACACCTTC	CSASTGYGYTF
TRBD2	TRBJ2-1	.	TRBV6-2/TRBV6-3	TGTGCCAGCAGTGCCACTAGCGGAATATACAATGAGCAGTTCTTC	CASSATSGIYNEQFF
.	TRBJ1-6	.	TRBV3-1/TRBV3-2	TGTGCCAGCAGCCAACGTCATCAGAGACTAAATTCACCCCTCCACTTT	CASSQRHQRLNSPLHF
TRBD1	TRBJ2-2	.	TRBV7-2	TGTGCCAGCAGCTTGCAATTCCGGACAGGGTCGGTCGGGGAGCTGTTTTTT	CASSLQFRTGSVGELFF
.	TRBJ1-1	.	TRBV28	TGTGCCAGCAGTTCCCTCGCGGGGGGCACTGAAGCTTTCTTT	CASSSLAGGTEAFF
.	TRBJ1-5	.	TRBV3-1/TRBV3-2	TGTGCCAGCAGCCAAGATGCCAGGGCCCAGCCCCAGCATTTT	CASSQDARAQPQHF
.	TRBJ1-6	.	TRBV30	TGTGCCTGGAGTGGTTCGGATTCACCCCTCCACTTT	CAWSGSDSPLHF
.	TRBJ2-3	once	TRBV18	TGTGCCAGCTCACCAGGCAGATACACAGATACGCAGTATTTT	CASSPGRYTDTQYF
.	TRBJ1-2	.	TRBV28	TGTGCCACCACAACCCCGGAACAGGTCTATGGCTACACCTTC	CATTTPEQVYGYTF
TRBD2	TRBJ2-1	.	TRBV7-8	TGTGCCAGCAGTCCATACGGACTAGCGGGATACAATGAGCAGTTCTTC	CASSPYGLAGYNEQFF
.	TRBJ1-5	.	TRBV7-2	TGTGCCAGCAGCTCTACCCCAAATCAGCCCCAGCATTTT	CASSSTPNQPQHF
TRBD2	TRBJ2-1	.	TRBV18	TGTGCCAGCTCAGCCTTAGCGGGGAGCTCCTACAATGAGCAGTTCTTC	CASSALAGSSYNEQFF
.	TRBJ2-7	.	TRBV13	TGTGCCAGCAGCCTGGCGAGCGGCGAGCAGTACTTC	CASSLASGEQYF
.	TRBJ2-2	.	TRBV5-6	TGTGCCAGCAGCTCTATTGACAGGAGGAACACCGGGGAGCTGTTTTTT	CASSSIDRRNTGELFF
.	TRBJ2-7	.	TRBV7-2	TGTGCCAGCAGCTTGCGAGGAGATCCGAACTACGAGCAGTACTTC	CASSLRGDPNYEQYF
TRBD1	TRBJ1-2	many	TRBV19	TGTGCCAGTAGTGAGGACAGGAGGGGCTACACCTTC	CASSEDRRGYTF
TRBD1	TRBJ2-2	.	TRBV29-1	TGCAGCGTTGTACAGGGGGTGGGCACCGGGGAGCTGTTTTTT	CSVVQGVGTGELFF
TRBD1	TRBJ2-3	.	TRBV3-1/TRBV3-2	TGTGCCAGCAGCCAAGACGCGACAGGGGGGGATACGCAGTATTTT	CASSQDATGGDTQYF
.	TRBJ1-4	.	TRBV19	TGTGCCAGTAGTATGGGGGCGTCTAATGAAAAACTGTTTTTT	CASSMGASNEKLFF
TRBD1	TRBJ2-7	.	TRBV5-1	TGCGCCAGCAGCCGGGGGGGACAGGGGACCCACGAGCAGTACTTC	CASSRGGQGTHEQYF
TRBD2	TRBJ2-7	.	TRBV5-4	TGTGCCAGCAGCTTGGTGGCCGGGACTAGCGGATACGAGCAGTACTTC	CASSLVAGTSGYEQYF
.	TRBJ1-1	once	TRBV6-6	TGTGCCACAAACCGGGAGATGAACACTGAAGCTTTCTTT	CATNREMNTEAFF
.	TRBJ1-2	.	TRBV5-6	TGTGCCAGCAGCTTCGGGGGGCTCTACAACTATGGCTACACCTTC	CASSFGGLYNYGYTF
TRBD1	TRBJ1-1	once	TRBV6-5	TGTGCCAGCAGTTACAACGAGGGGGCCGGGGAAGCTTTCTTT	CASSYNEGAGEAFF
TRBD1	TRBJ2-5	.	TRBV9	TGTGCCAGCAGCGCTGGACAGGGCCTCGGAGAGACCCAGTACTTC	CASSAGQGLGETQYF
TRBD1	TRBJ1-5	.	TRBV19	TGTGCCAGTAGTATAGGGGCACAGGGGGGGCAGCCCCAGCATTTT	CASSIGAQGGQPQHF
.	TRBJ2-7	.	TRBV7-8	TGTGCCAGCAGCTTCACCGGGGGAGGCGAGCAGTACTTC	CASSFTGGGEQYF
.	TRBJ1-6	once	TRBV3-1/TRBV3-2	TGTGCCAGCAGCACCGCGGGGGGGAATTCACCCCTCCACTTT	CASSTAGGNSPLHF
.	TRBJ1-1	many	TRBV2	TGTGCCAGCAGTATTGACAAGAACACTGAAGCTTTCTTT	CASSIDKNTEAFF
.	TRBJ2-1	.	TRBV3-1/TRBV3-2	TGTGCCAGCAGCCAAGATCATATGAACACGGAGCAGTTCTTC	CASSQDHMNTEQFF
.	TRBJ2-3	.	TRBV11-2	TGTGCCAGCAGCTTAGGGACTAACATACACACAGATACGCAGTATTTT	CASSLGTNIHTDTQYF
TRBD1	TRBJ1-2	.	TRBV10-3	TGTGCCATCAGGGAAAGGGGGCAGGGGGACTATGGCTACACCTTC	CAIRERGQGDYGYTF
.	TRBJ1-1	.	TRBV7-9	TGTGCCAGCAGCTTATCAGGGGACATGAACACTGAAGCTTTCTTT	CASSLSGDMNTEAFF
.	TRBJ1-6	.	TRBV27	TGTGCCAGCAACACCTGGCAGGATAATTCACCCCTCCACTTT	CASNTWQDNSPLHF
.	TRBJ2-7	.	TRBV5-6	TGTGCCAGCAGCTTGGGTCGGCTCAGGTCCTACGAGCAGTACTTC	CASSLGRLRSYEQYF
TRBD2	TRBJ2-5	.	TRBV19	TGTGCCAGTAGCGGACTAGCGGGGGGGGAAGAGACCCAGTACTTC	CASSGLAGGEETQYF
TRBD1	TRBJ1-1	once	TRBV29-1	TGCAGCGTCGGACAGGGAATCGTTGAAGCTTTCTTT	CSVGQGIVEAFF
TRBD1	TRBJ1-6	.	TRBV7-6	TGTGCCAGCAGGCGGGACAGTTATAATTCACCCCTCCACTTT	CASRRDSYNSPLHF
TRBD1	TRBJ2-7	.	TRBV24-1	TGTGCCACCAGCGCGGGACAGGGGGCCCACGAGCAGTACTTC	CATSAGQGAHEQYF
TRBD2	TRBJ2-5	.	TRBV19	TGTGCCAGTAGTACCGGACTAGCGGGAGCAGAGACCCAGTACTTC	CASSTGLAGAETQYF